These 9 T cell receptor beta chains were all obtained from the same sample, sequenced in a study of T-cell memory formation after mild COVID-19. Each CDR3 protein gets one entry after TCRdb re-called the 5' RACE reads with MiXCR. The table has about 400,000 distinct CDR3 sequences, 20% to 30% seen once. The sequenced sample was PBMCs or a T cell subset sorted from them (not recorded which). These receptors originate from an adult woman who had mild COVID-19 (a few samples of this study predate the infection). Cell type and time point are not known.

CDR3 in amino acids: CAISEWERDGGDTQYF. DNA of the CDR3: TGTGCCATCAGTGAGTGGGAGCGGGACGGTGGAGATACGCAGTATTTT. This chain links TRBV10-3 with TRBJ2-3; 7 bases are shared with TRBD2. Germline assignment: CDR1 ENHRY and CDR2 SYGVKD. The ends lost 1 base at V and 5 bases at J; junction bases unmatched: 9. The CDR3 is 16 amino acids.

This chain uses TRBV11-2 with TRBJ2-1; D not resolved. CDR3 size: 15 residues. The germline CDR1 and CDR2 sequences are SGHAT and FQNNGV. V was cut by 0 bases and J by 10 bases, with 16 bases left in between. The CDR3: CASSLEFVPYGEQFF. The CDR3 DNA reads as TGTGCCAGCAGCTTAGAGTTCGTCCCTTACGGGGAGCAGTTCTTC.

The chain recombines TRBV5-1 with TRBJ1-3; TRBD1 agrees at 8 bases. V shed 0 bases, J shed 1 base, and the junction held 6 bases outside the gene matches. This CDR3 region has 17 residues. Germline V gene lookup returns CDR1 SGHRS and CDR2 YFSETQ. The CDR3 spells CASSLGPGDRSGNTIYF. CDR3 DNA sequence: TGCGCCAGCAGCTTGGGTCCGGGGGACAGGTCTGGAAACACCATATATTTT.

V is TRBV12-3 or TRBV12-4 and J is TRBJ2-3; D might be TRBD2 (7 bases). V was trimmed by 3 bases and J by 4 bases, leaving 14 bases between them. CDR3 length equals 15 residues. The CDR3 sequence is CASSFGGGGPDTQYF. The CDR3 nucleotides are TGTGCCAGCAGTTTCGGGGGCGGGGGCCCAGATACGCAGTATTTT.

The chain employs TRBV5-1 and TRBJ1-4, with unresolved D. This CDR3 region has 15 residues. Germline CDR1 SGHRS, CDR2 YFSETQ. Trimming left V 4 bases short and J 5 bases short, with 15 bases between. CDR3 region: CASSPGGNTNEKLFF. In DNA, the CDR3 is TGCGCCAGCAGCCCCGGCGGAAACACGAATGAAAAACTGTTTTTT.

This chain uses TRBV4-2 with TRBJ2-7, with TRBD1 matching 8 bases. CDR1 and CDR2 from the germline V gene are LGHNA and YNFKEQ. Unmatched junction bases numbered 13, after V lost 0 bases and J lost 3 bases. The CDR3 is made up of 18 amino acids. CDR3 in amino acids: CASSQDIYVGTGGYEQYF. The CDR3 DNA follows: TGTGCCAGCAGCCAAGATATTTATGTGGGGACAGGTGGCTACGAGCAGTACTTC.

The chain recombines TRBV9 with TRBJ2-5, with TRBD2 as a possible D gene (6 bases). The CDR3 runs to 13 residues. Trimming shortened V by 2 bases and J by 5 bases, and 10 bases separated the two germline ends. Germline V gene sequence: CDR1 SGDLS, CDR2 YYNGEE. Written as DNA, the CDR3 is TGTGCCAGCAGCGTTCCCGGGAGTGAGACCCAGTACTTC. Its protein is CASSVPGSETQYF.

The chain couples TRBV9 to TRBJ1-2; TRBD1 matches 8 bases. The V segment lost 5 bases and the J segment 5 bases; nucleotides outside the gene matches: 2. Germline V gene data show CDR1 as SGDLS and CDR2 as YYNGEE. There are 12 residues in the CDR3. DNA for the CDR3: TGTGCCAGCAGTGGGGACAGGTATGGCTACACCTTC. Its translation: CASSGDRYGYTF. Full variable domain (rest looked up from reference TRBV9 and TRBJ1-2): DSGVTQTPKHLITATGQRVTLRCSPRSGDLSVYWYQQSLDQGLQFLIQYYNGEERAKGNILERFSAQQFPDLHSELNLSSLELGDSALYFCASSGDRYGYTFGSGTRLTVV.

In this sample, this clonotype turned up a few times. The chain joins TRBV2 to TRBJ2-5; no clear D. The V and J ends lost 8 bases and 2 bases respectively, with 3 bases between them. This CDR3 comprises 10 residues. Germline values: CDR1 SNHLY, CDR2 FYNNEI. CDR3: CASLQETQYF. CDR3 sequence (DNA): TGTGCCAGCCTTCAAGAGACCCAGTACTTC.